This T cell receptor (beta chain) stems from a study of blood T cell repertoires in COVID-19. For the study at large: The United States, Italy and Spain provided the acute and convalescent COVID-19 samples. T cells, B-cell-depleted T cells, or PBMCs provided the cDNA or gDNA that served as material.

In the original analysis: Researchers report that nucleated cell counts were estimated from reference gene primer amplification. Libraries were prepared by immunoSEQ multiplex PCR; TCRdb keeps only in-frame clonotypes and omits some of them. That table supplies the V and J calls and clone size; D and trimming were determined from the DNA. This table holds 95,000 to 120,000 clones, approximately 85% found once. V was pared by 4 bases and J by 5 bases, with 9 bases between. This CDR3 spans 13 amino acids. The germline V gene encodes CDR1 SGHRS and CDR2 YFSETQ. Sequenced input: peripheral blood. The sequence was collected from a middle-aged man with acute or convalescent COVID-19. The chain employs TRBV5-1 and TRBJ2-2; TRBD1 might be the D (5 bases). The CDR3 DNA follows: TGCGCCAGCAGCCGAGACAGTACCGGGGAGCTGTTTTTT. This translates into CASSRDSTGELFF.